This entry lists 16 T cell receptor beta chains sequenced from one sample in a study of control samples from healthy donors and cancer patients (dated by TCRdb to the early 2020s). Receptor libraries were prepared by the immunoSEQ multiplex PCR assay. This immuneACCESS table, as held by TCRdb, lists in-frame sequences with V and J called but not all clones. Of the missing ones, under half trace to an unresolved V gene in checked studies; the others have no known cause. The sample table lists approximately 110,000 clones, more than 85% of them with a count of one. Of the sample, 7.8% falls within the top ten clones. The sequenced material came from blood. The receptor source for this set is a woman under 30 in good health.

The chain couples TRBV4-3 to TRBJ1-2; 8 nucleotides agree with TRBD1. The V segment lost 0 bases and the J segment 2 bases; nucleotides outside the gene matches: 8. CDR1 is LGHNA, CDR2 YSLEER, per germline. The CDR3 spans 17 residues. CDR3 in amino acids: CASSQDPVTGENYGYTF. The CDR3 DNA follows: TGCGCCAGCAGCCAAGATCCAGTGACAGGGGAAAACTATGGCTACACCTTC.

The chain joins TRBV28 to TRBJ2-1; no reliable D call. The germline V and J ends were trimmed by 3 bases and 6 bases, with 12 bases remaining between them. The CDR3 sequence is 14 residues long. Per germline, CDR1 MDHEN and CDR2 SYDVKM. The CDR3 DNA reads as TGTGCCAGCAGTTTCTTTTCGAGTGGCAATGAGCAGTTCTTC. It translates to CASSFFSSGNEQFF. Combining the CDR3 with reference TRBV28 and TRBJ2-1 gives the whole variable domain DVKVTQSSRYLVKRTGEKVFLECVQDMDHENMFWYRQDPGLGLRLIYFSYDVKMKEKGDIPEGYSVSREKKERFSLILESASTNQTSMYLCASSFFSSGNEQFFGPGTRLTVL.

V gene TRBV2 combines with J gene TRBJ1-5, with 9 bases identical to TRBD1. Germline values: CDR1 SNHLY, CDR2 FYNNEI. Trimming took 5 bases from V and 4 from J; bases not matched to a gene: 6. This CDR3 has 15 amino acids. CDR3 amino acids: CASSIIGTGNQPQHF. The CDR3 coding sequence is TGTGCCAGCAGTATTATCGGGACAGGGAATCAGCCCCAGCATTTT.

The genes are TRBV7-2 and TRBJ1-2, with 7 bases fitting TRBD1. Trimming took 5 bases from V and 4 from J; bases not matched to a gene: 10. This CDR3 has 15 residues. CDR1 is SGHTA, CDR2 FQGNSA, per germline. The chain's CDR3 is CASSIQGGKVYGYTF. The CDR3 nucleotides read TGTGCCAGCAGCATCCAAGGGGGCAAGGTCTATGGCTACACCTTC.

The genes are TRBV11-3 and TRBJ2-1; TRBD1 agrees at 8 bases. V lost 5 bases and J lost 3; bases outside the gene matches: 6. The CDR3 spans 15 residues. Germline V CDR1 and CDR2: SGHNT, YENEEA. The CDR3 region has the DNA TGTGCCAGCAGCCCCCGGACAGGGAGCTACAATGAGCAGTTCTTC. Protein: CASSPRTGSYNEQFF.

The chain combines TRBV7-9 with TRBJ2-1; TRBD2 aligns across 8 bases. The V gene's germline CDR1 is SEHNR and CDR2 FQNEAQ (reference sequence). This CDR3 region has 15 residues. With 0 bases clipped from V and 9 bases from J, the junction kept 7 bases outside the gene matches. Here the CDR3 reads CASSLAPAGAVEQFF. For the CDR3, the DNA is TGTGCCAGCAGCTTAGCCCCAGCGGGAGCGGTTGAGCAGTTCTTC.

This chain joins TRBV19 and TRBJ1-5, with D possibly TRBD1 on 5 matching bases. Between the trimmed V and J ends, which lost 7 bases and 6 bases, there was a span of 16 bases. Germline CDR1 and CDR2: LNHDA and SQIVND (reference sequence). The CDR3 is 14 amino acids. The CDR3 region is CASTQRRGGQPQHF. CDR3 sequence (DNA): TGTGCCAGTACCCAAAGGAGGGGCGGTCAGCCCCAGCATTTT.

Judged by abundance, this clone is medium-sized. The V and J genes are TRBV6-5 and TRBJ1-6, with D unclear. The V gene's germline CDR1 is MNHEY and CDR2 SVGAGI. Trimming took off 1 base at V and 7 bases at J, with 14 bases between the two ends. This CDR3 comprises 16 residues. Here the CDR3 reads CASSYYPRGTNSPLHF. The CDR3 DNA sequence: TGTGCCAGCAGTTACTACCCTCGGGGTACGAATTCACCCCTCCACTTT.

The chain recombines TRBV7-9 with TRBJ2-2; no definite D call. Deletions cut 2 bases from V and 0 bases from J, with 10 bases between. Germline V lookup: CDR1 SEHNR, CDR2 FQNEAQ (reference sequence). CDR3 length: 16 residues. CDR3 DNA sequence: TGTGCCAGCAGCTTATTCGATATAGCGAACACCGGGGAGCTGTTTTTT. Translated, it gives CASSLFDIANTGELFF.

CDR3 sequence reads: CAWQGDSNQPQHF. In DNA form, the CDR3 reads TGTGCCTGGCAGGGCGATAGCAATCAGCCCCAGCATTTT. The rearrangement links TRBV30 to TRBJ1-5; TRBD1 is a possible D gene (5 bases). Deletions cut 5 bases from V and 0 bases from J, with 8 bases between. This CDR3 is built from 13 residues. The germline V gene encodes CDR1 GTSNPN and CDR2 SVGIG (reference sequence).

The chain links TRBV24-1 to TRBJ2-5; weak D call: TRBD1 (6 bases). CDR1 KGHDR and CDR2 SFDVKD come from the germline V gene. V was trimmed by 4 bases and J by 2 bases, leaving 16 bases between them. The CDR3 loop spans 16 amino acids. The CDR3 spells CATSDQQTGRQETQYF. For the CDR3, the DNA is TGTGCCACCAGTGACCAACAGACAGGTCGACAAGAGACCCAGTACTTC.

This clone has more than one count but fewer than ten. The gene calls are TRBV6-1 and TRBJ1-3; 7 nucleotides match TRBD1. Germline lookup yields CDR1 MNHNS and CDR2 SASEGT. This CDR3 spans 16 amino acids. The junction had 6 bases not matched to a gene; V was cut back by 4 bases and J by 0 bases. For the CDR3, the DNA is TGTGCCAGCAGTGGTTGGGGACAGACCTCTGGAAACACCATATATTTT. Amino acids: CASSGWGQTSGNTIYF.

This clone has only one observation. CDR3 nucleotides: TGTGCCACCAGTGAAACCGGGACGGGGGATGGCTACACCTTC. Encoded protein: CATSETGTGDGYTF. This rearrangement joins TRBV24-1 to TRBJ1-2; maybe TRBD1 (5 bases). Between the trimmed V and J ends, which lost 4 bases and 6 bases, there was a span of 14 bases. Germline CDR1 reads KGHDR; CDR2 reads SFDVKD. The CDR3 has 14 residues.

The CDR3 DNA reads TGTGCCACCAGGGTCCGGTACGGCGGTGGGCGGCTTCATTTTTACGAGCAGTACTTC. Protein: CATRVRYGGGRLHFYEQYF. The chain joins TRBV24-1 to TRBJ2-7; D unresolved. The V gene's germline CDR1 is KGHDR and CDR2 SFDVKD. The CDR3 has 19 residues. V lost 7 bases and J 4 bases, leaving 31 bases between the germline ends.

CDR3 nucleotides: TGTGCCACCAGCAGGACTAGCGGGGGGCAGTCAGATACGCAGTATTTT. Protein sequence: CATSRTSGGQSDTQYF. The chain couples TRBV15 to TRBJ2-3, with 13 positions matching TRBD2. The CDR3 has 16 residues. Germline values: CDR1 LNHNV, CDR2 YYDKDF (reference sequence). The trim removed 3 bases at V and 4 bases at J, leaving 4 bases unmatched.

This clone was picked up one time. The chain links TRBV2 to TRBJ1-3, with D possibly being TRBD1 (6 bases). The CDR3 runs to 15 residues. The V end was cut by 6 bases, the J end by 0 bases, with 12 bases between. Germline lookup yields CDR1 SNHLY and CDR2 FYNNEI. CDR3 sequence reads: CASSPGQSSGNTIYF. DNA for the CDR3: TGTGCCAGCAGCCCCGGACAGAGCTCTGGAAACACCATATATTTT.